The clone carrying this T cell receptor beta chain was picked up a small number of times. A read error may account for a junction end that differs from germline. The TCR library protocol attached unique molecular identifiers to the individual cDNA molecules. In TCRdb, the 5' RACE reads were re-called with MiXCR into one record per CDR3 protein. The sample contains just over 95,000 distinct CDR3 sequences, 8% to 13% of which appear only once. Germline V CDR1 and CDR2: LGHDT, YNNKEL (reference sequence). CDR3 length: 13 amino acids. This sample was taken from a study of early T cells in non-severe SARS-CoV-2 infection. The overall study: From unsorted whole blood, bulk RNA was sequenced, and the chains remained unpaired.

The sample was whole blood, taken at baseline. J is TRBJ2-3 and V is TRBV3-1; a possible D gene is TRBD2 (7 bases). The TCR was taken from an adult who was a healthcare worker with PCR-confirmed SARS-CoV-2 infection or an uninfected control (not recorded which). The CDR3 bases are TGTGCCAGCACCCCGGGGGGCGCAGATCCGCAGTATTTT. Protein: CASTPGGADPQYF.